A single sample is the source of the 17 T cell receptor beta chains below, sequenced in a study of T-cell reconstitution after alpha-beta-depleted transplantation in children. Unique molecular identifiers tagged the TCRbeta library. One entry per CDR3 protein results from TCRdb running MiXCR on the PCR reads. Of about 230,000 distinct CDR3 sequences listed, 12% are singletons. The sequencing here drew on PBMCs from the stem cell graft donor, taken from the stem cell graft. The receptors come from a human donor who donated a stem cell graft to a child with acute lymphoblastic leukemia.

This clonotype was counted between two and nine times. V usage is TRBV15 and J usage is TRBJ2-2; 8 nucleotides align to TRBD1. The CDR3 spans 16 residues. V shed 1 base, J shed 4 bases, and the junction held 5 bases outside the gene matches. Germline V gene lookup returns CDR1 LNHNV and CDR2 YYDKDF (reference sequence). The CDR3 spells CATSRGGQGSTGELFF. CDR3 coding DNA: TGTGCCACCAGCAGAGGCGGACAGGGCTCCACCGGGGAGCTGTTTTTT.

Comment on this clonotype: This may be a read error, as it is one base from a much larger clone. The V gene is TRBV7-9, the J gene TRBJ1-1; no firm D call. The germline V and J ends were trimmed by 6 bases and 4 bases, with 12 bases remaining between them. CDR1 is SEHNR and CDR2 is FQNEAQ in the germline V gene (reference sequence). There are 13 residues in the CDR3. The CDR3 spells CASSPTTATEAFF. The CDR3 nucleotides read TGTGCCAGCAGTCCTACTACGGCCACTGAAGCTTTCTTT.

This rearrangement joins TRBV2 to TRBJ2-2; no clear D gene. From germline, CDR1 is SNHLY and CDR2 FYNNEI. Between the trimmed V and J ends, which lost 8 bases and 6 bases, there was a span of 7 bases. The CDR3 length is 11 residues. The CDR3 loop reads CASAKAGELFF. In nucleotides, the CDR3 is TGTGCCAGCGCGAAGGCCGGGGAGCTGTTTTTT. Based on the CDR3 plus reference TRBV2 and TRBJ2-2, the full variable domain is EPEVTQTPSHQVTQMGQEVILRCVPISNHLYFYWYRQILGQKVEFLVSFYNNEISEKSEIFDDQFSVERPDGSNFTLKIRSTKLEDSAMYFCASAKAGELFFGEGSRLTVL.

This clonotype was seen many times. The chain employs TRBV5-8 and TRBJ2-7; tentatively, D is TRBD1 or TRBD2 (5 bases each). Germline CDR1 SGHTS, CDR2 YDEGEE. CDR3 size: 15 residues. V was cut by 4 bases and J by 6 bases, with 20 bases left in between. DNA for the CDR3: TGTGCCAGCAGCCCGGGACGGAGGATTAAAAGCGAGCAGTACTTC. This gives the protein CASSPGRRIKSEQYF.

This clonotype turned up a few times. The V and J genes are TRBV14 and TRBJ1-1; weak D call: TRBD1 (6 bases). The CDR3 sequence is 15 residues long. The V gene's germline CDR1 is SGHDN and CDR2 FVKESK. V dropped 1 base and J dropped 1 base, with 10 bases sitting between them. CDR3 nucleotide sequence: TGTGCCAGCAGCCAAGTTCCAGGGGCGAACACTGAAGCTTTCTTT. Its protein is CASSQVPGANTEAFF.

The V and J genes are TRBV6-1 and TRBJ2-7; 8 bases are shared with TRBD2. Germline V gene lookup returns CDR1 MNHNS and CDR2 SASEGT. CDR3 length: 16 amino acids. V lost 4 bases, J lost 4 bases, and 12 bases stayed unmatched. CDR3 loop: CASSARAGTSMYEQYF. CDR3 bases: TGTGCCAGCAGTGCCCGAGCCGGGACTAGTATGTACGAGCAGTACTTC.

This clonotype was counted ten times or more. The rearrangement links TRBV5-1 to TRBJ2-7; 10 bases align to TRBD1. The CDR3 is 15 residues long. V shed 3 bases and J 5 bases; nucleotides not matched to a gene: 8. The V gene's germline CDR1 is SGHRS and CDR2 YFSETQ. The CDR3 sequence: CASSSRQGAGNEQYF. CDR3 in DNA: TGCGCCAGCAGCTCCAGACAGGGGGCAGGCAACGAGCAGTACTTC.

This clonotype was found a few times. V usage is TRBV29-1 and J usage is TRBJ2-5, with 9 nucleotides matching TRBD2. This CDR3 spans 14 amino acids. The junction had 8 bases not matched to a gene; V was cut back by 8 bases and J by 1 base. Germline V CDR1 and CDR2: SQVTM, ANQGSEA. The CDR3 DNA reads TGCAGCATTCGTCAGCGGGGGGCCCAAGAGACCCAGTACTTC. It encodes CSIRQRGAQETQYF.

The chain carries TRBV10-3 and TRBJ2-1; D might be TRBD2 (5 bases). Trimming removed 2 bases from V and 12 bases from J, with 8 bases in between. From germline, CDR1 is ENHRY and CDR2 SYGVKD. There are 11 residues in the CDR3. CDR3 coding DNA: TGTGCCATCAGTGAGGATGGAGGGCAGTTCTTC. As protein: CAISEDGGQFF.

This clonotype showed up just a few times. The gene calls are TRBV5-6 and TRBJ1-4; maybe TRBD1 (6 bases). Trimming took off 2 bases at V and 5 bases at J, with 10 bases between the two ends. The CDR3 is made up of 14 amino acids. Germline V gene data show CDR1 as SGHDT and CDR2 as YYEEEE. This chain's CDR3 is CASSFGTLNEKLFF. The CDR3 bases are TGTGCCAGCAGCTTCGGGACACTGAATGAAAAACTGTTTTTT.

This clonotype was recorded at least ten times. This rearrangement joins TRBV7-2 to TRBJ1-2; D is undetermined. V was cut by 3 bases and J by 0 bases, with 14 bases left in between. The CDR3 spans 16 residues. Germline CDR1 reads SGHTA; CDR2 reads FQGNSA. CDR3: CASSFTAGSTNYGYTF. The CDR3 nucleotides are TGTGCCAGCAGCTTTACCGCAGGATCGACTAACTATGGCTACACCTTC.

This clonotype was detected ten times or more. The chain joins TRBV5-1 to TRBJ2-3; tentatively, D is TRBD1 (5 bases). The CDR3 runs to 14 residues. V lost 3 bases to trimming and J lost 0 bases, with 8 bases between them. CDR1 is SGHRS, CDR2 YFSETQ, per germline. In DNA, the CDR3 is TGCGCCAGCAGCTCCCGACAGAGCACAGATACGCAGTATTTT. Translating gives CASSSRQSTDTQYF.

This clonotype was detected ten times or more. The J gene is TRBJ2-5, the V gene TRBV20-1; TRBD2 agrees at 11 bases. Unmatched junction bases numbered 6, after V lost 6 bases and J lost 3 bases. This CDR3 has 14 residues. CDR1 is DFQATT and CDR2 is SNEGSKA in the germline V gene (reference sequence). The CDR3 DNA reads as TGCAGTGCATCACTAGCGGGGGTTAAAGAGACCCAGTACTTC. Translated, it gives CSASLAGVKETQYF.

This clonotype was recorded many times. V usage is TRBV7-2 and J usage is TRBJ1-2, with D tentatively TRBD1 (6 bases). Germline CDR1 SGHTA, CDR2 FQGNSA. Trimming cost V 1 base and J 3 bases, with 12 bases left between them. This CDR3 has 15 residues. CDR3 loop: CASSLVPRGDYGYTF. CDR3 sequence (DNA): TGTGCCAGCAGCTTAGTTCCCAGGGGCGACTATGGCTACACCTTC.

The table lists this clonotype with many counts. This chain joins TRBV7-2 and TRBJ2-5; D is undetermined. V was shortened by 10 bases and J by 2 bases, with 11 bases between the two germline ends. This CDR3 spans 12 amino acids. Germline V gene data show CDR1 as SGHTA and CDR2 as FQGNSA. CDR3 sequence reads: CATGRNQETQYF. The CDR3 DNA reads TGTGCCACTGGACGTAATCAAGAGACCCAGTACTTC.

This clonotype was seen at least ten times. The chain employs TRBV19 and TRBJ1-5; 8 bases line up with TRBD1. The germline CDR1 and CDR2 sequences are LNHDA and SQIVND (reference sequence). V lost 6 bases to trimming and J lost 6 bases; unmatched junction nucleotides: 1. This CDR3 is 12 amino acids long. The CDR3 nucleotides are TGTGCCAGTAGCCAGGGGGCTCAGCCCCAGCATTTT. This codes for CASSQGAQPQHF.

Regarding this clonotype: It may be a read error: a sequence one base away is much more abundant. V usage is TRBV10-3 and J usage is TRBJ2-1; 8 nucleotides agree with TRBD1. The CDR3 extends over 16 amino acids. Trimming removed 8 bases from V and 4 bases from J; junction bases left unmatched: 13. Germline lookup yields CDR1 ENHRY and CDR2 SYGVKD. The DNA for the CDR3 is TGTGCCATCGGCCTTGGGCAGGGACAGGTGTACAATGAGCAGTTCTTC. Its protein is CAIGLGQGQVYNEQFF.